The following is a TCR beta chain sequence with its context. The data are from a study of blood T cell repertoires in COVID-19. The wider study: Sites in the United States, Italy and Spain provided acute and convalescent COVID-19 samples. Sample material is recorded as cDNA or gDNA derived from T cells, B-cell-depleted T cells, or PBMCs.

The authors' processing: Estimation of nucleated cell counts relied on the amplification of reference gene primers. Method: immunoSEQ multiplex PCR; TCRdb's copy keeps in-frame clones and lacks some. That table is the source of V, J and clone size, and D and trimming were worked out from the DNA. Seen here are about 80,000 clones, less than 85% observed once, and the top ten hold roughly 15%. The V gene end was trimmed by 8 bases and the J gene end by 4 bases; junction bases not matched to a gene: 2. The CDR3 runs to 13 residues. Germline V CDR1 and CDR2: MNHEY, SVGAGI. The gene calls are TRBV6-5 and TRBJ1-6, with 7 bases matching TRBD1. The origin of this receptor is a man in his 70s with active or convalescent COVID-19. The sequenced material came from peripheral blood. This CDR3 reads CASGDSYNSPLHF. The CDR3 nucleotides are TGTGCCAGCGGGGACAGTTATAATTCACCCCTCCACTTT.